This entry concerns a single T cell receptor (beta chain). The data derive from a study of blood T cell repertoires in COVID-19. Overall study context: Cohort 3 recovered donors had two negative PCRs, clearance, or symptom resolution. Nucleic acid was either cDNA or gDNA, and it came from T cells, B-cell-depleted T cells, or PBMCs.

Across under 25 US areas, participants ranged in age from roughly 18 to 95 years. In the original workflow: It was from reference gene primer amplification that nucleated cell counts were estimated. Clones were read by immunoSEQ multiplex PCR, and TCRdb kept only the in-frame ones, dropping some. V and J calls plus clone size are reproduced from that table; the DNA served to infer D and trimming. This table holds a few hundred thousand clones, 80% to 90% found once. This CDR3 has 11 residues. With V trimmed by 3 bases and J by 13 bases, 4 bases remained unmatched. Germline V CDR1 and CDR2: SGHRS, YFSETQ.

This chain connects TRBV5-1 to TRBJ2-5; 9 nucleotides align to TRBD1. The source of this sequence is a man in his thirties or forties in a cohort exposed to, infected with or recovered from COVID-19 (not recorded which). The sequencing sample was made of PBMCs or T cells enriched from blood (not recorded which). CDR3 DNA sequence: TGCGCCAGCAGCTCGCGGGACAGGGTGTACTTC. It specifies CASSSRDRVYF.